The clone carrying this TCR beta chain has only a few counts. The antigen remains unidentified. These data originate in a study of T cells after yellow fever vaccination. A single record per CDR3 protein comes from TCRdb applying MiXCR to the 5' RACE reads. Here the sample spans over 300,000 distinct CDR3 sequences, around 7% being singletons. This CDR3 comprises 13 residues. CDR1 SGHVS and CDR2 FNYEAQ come from the germline V gene. V shed 4 bases, J shed 9 bases, and the junction held 4 bases outside the gene matches. Study outcomes and limitations: When the response was secondary, it was weaker but reached its peak faster, day 5 versus 15. A limited proportion of clonotypes was detected within both the CD4 and CD8 compartments.

This receptor was identified in a young man who received the YFV17D yellow fever vaccine. The V call is TRBV7-6, the J call TRBJ2-1, with TRBD2 matching 9 bases. Specimen: PBMCs, collected about 41 days after the first yellow fever vaccination. The CDR3 region is CASSYGTSSEQFF. DNA of the CDR3: TGTGCCAGCAGCTACGGGACTAGCTCTGAGCAGTTCTTC.